The next 21 T cell receptor beta chains were all read from a single sample in a study of T-cell reconstitution after alpha-beta-depleted transplantation in children. A library of TCRbeta sequences, prepared with unique molecular identifiers, was generated. TCRdb reanalysed the PCR reads using MiXCR and keeps one entry per CDR3 protein. The profile shows under 300,000 distinct CDR3 sequences, approximately 10% of them singletons. The sample in question was peripheral blood, obtained 180 days after TCRalphabeta/CD19-depleted stem cell transplant. The receptor source for this set is a male patient between 2 and 10 years old who had a stem cell transplant for chronic granulomatous disease, so the T cells may come from the graft donor.

This clonotype was seen many times. The V call is TRBV20-1, the J call TRBJ2-1; tentative D call: TRBD2 (5 bases). From germline, CDR1 is DFQATT and CDR2 SNEGSKA (reference sequence). Deletions cut 6 bases from V and 0 bases from J, with 12 bases between. The CDR3 spans 14 residues. The CDR3 region is CSAKPSGSYNEQFF. In DNA, the CDR3 is TGCAGTGCCAAGCCCAGCGGCTCCTACAATGAGCAGTTCTTC.

This clonotype was seen at least ten times. The chain links TRBV29-1 to TRBJ2-5, with D possibly being TRBD2 (6 bases). Germline-derived CDR1 and CDR2 are SQVTM and ANQGSEA. Trimming left V 8 bases short and J 4 bases short, with 14 bases between. The CDR3 runs to 12 residues. The DNA of the CDR3 is TGCAGCTTCTGCGGGGATTCAGAGACCCAGTACTTC. Its protein product is CSFCGDSETQYF.

The table lists this clonotype with many counts. The DNA of the CDR3 is TGTGCCAGCAGTTACGGTCAGGGACCCTACGAGCAGTACTTC. Protein: CASSYGQGPYEQYF. The rearrangement uses TRBV6-2 or TRBV6-3 and TRBJ2-7; possibly TRBD1 or TRBD2 for D (5 bases each). There are 14 residues in the CDR3. CDR1 MNHEY and CDR2 SVGEGT come from the germline V gene. The V gene lost 2 bases and the J gene lost 2 bases, with 10 bases spanning the gap.

This clonotype was seen ten or more times. The chain employs TRBV5-1 and TRBJ2-5; TRBD2 aligns across 7 bases. Trimming at V came to 4 bases and at J to 1 base, leaving 10 bases not matched to a gene. Looked up from germline, CDR1 is SGHRS and CDR2 is YFSETQ. The CDR3 consists of 16 residues. DNA of the CDR3: TGCGCCAGCAGCCCCCGAGGTAGCGGGCTCCAAGAGACCCAGTACTTC. It is translated as CASSPRGSGLQETQYF.

This clonotype has just one count. The chain links TRBV3-1 to TRBJ1-4; 11 bases are a match to TRBD1. Germline values: CDR1 LGHDT, CDR2 YNNKEL (reference sequence). With V trimmed by 10 bases and J by 4 bases, 17 bases remained unmatched. The CDR3 totals 18 residues. CDR3 in DNA: TGTGCCATCAACTCCCCGGTGGGGACAGGGGGAGTTAATGAAAAACTGTTTTTT. It yields the protein CAINSPVGTGGVNEKLFF.

At least ten counts were recorded for this clonotype. This chain uses TRBV28 with TRBJ1-1; unclear D gene. The CDR3 loop spans 10 amino acids. Germline loops: CDR1 MDHEN, CDR2 SYDVKM. V gave up 10 bases and J gave up 3 bases, with 6 bases separating them. Here the CDR3 DNA reads TGTGCCACCACGTACACTGAAGCTTTCTTT. Its protein is CATTYTEAFF.

This clonotype is a singleton in its sample. It may be a read error: a sequence one base away is much more abundant. The chain combines TRBV29-1 with TRBJ2-7, with 8 nucleotides matching TRBD2. The CDR3 is 14 residues long. V trimming: 6 bases; J trimming: 5 bases; junction bases outside the gene matches: 12. Germline V lookup: CDR1 SQVTM, CDR2 ANQGSEA. CDR3: CSVREAGVPDEQYF. CDR3 DNA sequence: TGCAGCGTACGAGAAGCGGGAGTTCCCGACGAGCAGTACTTC.

This clonotype came up many times. This rearrangement joins TRBV5-6 to TRBJ2-2, with 10 bases identical to TRBD2. The CDR3 contains 14 residues. Germline V gene lookup returns CDR1 SGHDT and CDR2 YYEEEE. The CDR3, as DNA: TGTGCAACAACTAGCGGGGCGAATGGCGGGGAGCTGTTTTTT. It is translated as CATTSGANGGELFF. The full variable domain, with the rest looked up from reference TRBV5-6 and TRBJ2-2, is DAGVTQSPTHLIKTRGQQVTLRCSPKSGHDTVSWYQQALGQGPQFIFQYYEEEERQRGNFPDRFSGHQFPNYSSELNVNALLLGDSALYLCATTSGANGGELFFGEGSRLTVL.

This clonotype was picked up many times. The rearrangement uses TRBV20-1 and TRBJ1-3; D ambiguous. The CDR3 contains 14 residues. Germline values: CDR1 DFQATT, CDR2 SNEGSKA (reference sequence). The germline V and J ends were trimmed by 0 bases and 2 bases, with 8 bases remaining between them. The CDR3 DNA sequence: TGCAGTGCTAGAGATCCGTGGACTGGAAACACCATATATTTT. Translating gives CSARDPWTGNTIYF.

This clonotype was counted at least ten times. The chain links TRBV20-1 to TRBJ2-2; no clear D gene. The germline V and J ends were trimmed by 1 base and 11 bases, with 11 bases remaining between them. This CDR3 comprises 12 residues. CDR1 and CDR2 (germline): DFQATT, SNEGSKA (reference sequence). The CDR3 nucleotides are TGCAGTGCTAGAGGTTTGGAGAGAGAGCTGTTTTTT. Translation: CSARGLERELFF.

Many counts were recorded for this clonotype. The genes are TRBV28 and TRBJ2-1; tentative D call: TRBD2 (6 bases). The germline V gene encodes CDR1 MDHEN and CDR2 SYDVKM. The germline V and J ends were trimmed by 5 bases and 10 bases, with 21 bases remaining between them. The CDR3 consists of 15 residues. CDR3 DNA: TGTGCCAGCAGTCCGGGGGACGAACCCCAGGGCGAGCAGTTCTTC. Amino acid sequence: CASSPGDEPQGEQFF.

This clonotype was seen more than once but under ten times. This chain uses TRBV19 with TRBJ2-5; 12 bases are shared with TRBD2. V gave up 6 bases and J gave up 2 bases; unmatched junction bases: 4. The CDR3 loop spans 15 amino acids. The germline V gene has CDR1 LNHDA and CDR2 SQIVND (reference sequence). As DNA, the CDR3 is TGTGCCAGTAGGACTAGCGGGAGCGCTCAAGAGACCCAGTACTTC. Its translation is CASRTSGSAQETQYF.

This clonotype came up many times. The genes are TRBV18 and TRBJ2-7; no firm D call. The germline V gene encodes CDR1 KGHSH and CDR2 LQKENI. The V and J ends lost 8 bases and 3 bases respectively, with 14 bases between them. This CDR3 is built from 13 residues. For the CDR3, the DNA is TGTGCCAGCAGTCCCGGCGGAAGCTACGAGCAGTACTTC. Its translation: CASSPGGSYEQYF. Full variable domain (rest looked up from reference TRBV18 and TRBJ2-7): NAGVMQNPRHLVRRRGQEARLRCSPMKGHSHVYWYRQLPEEGLKFMVYLQKENIIDESGMPKERFSAEFPKEGPSILRIQQVVRGDSAAYFCASSPGGSYEQYFGPGTRLTVT.

This clonotype was counted ten times or more. The chain recombines TRBV20-1 with TRBJ1-5, with TRBD1 identical over 12 bases. In germline, CDR1 is DFQATT, CDR2 SNEGSKA (reference sequence). J gave up 9 bases and V 1 base, and 16 bases lay outside the gene matches. The CDR3 contains 18 residues. The CDR3: CSARAGTGGQAVRWPQHF. The CDR3 bases are TGCAGTGCTAGAGCCGGGACAGGGGGCCAGGCGGTCAGGTGGCCCCAGCATTTT.

This clonotype came up once. The chain combines TRBV30 with TRBJ2-7; D possibly matches TRBD1 or TRBD2 (5 bases each). V lost 0 bases, J lost 2 bases, and 11 bases lay in between. The CDR3 is 14 amino acids. The germline gives CDR1 GTSNPN, CDR2 SVGIG (reference sequence). Here the CDR3 DNA reads TGTGCCTGGAGTGTAAAGGGACGGACCTACGAGCAGTACTTC. It codes for CAWSVKGRTYEQYF.

In this sample, this clonotype turned up many times. The chain is built from TRBV12-3 or TRBV12-4 and TRBJ2-1; possibly TRBD1 for D (6 bases). This CDR3 has 14 amino acids. V lost 3 bases and J lost 15, with 21 bases in between. DNA of the CDR3: TGTGCCAGCAGTTTTGTTGTACAGGGTTTTATTCGGTTCTTC. This codes for CASSFVVQGFIRFF.

A word on this clonotype: This clone may be a read error of a much larger clone one base away. The chain is built from TRBV29-1 and TRBJ2-7; D may correspond to TRBD1 or TRBD2 (5 bases each). The CDR3 has 11 residues. Germline lookup yields CDR1 SQVTM and CDR2 ANQGSEA. In nucleotides, the CDR3 is TGCAGCGTGGGGACGGGCCCAGAGCAGAACTTC. Translation gives CSVGTGPEQNF.

The chain combines TRBV7-6 with TRBJ2-2; D is unclear. Germline V CDR1 and CDR2: SGHVS, FNYEAQ. V was clipped by 5 bases and J by 6 bases, with 10 bases between them. This CDR3 is 13 amino acids long. CDR3 DNA sequence: TGTGCCAGCAGCCCCCTTACAGCCGGGGAGCTGTTTTTT. It encodes CASSPLTAGELFF.

In this sample, this clonotype turned up many times. The gene calls are TRBV9 and TRBJ2-6, with D perhaps being TRBD1 or TRBD2 (6 bases each). The germline gives CDR1 SGDLS, CDR2 YYNGEE. The CDR3 runs to 17 residues. V shed 4 bases and J shed 3 bases, with 17 bases lying between them. For the CDR3, the DNA is TGTGCCAGCAGCTTCCCCCGGGGGCTAGGTGGGGCCAACGTCCTGACTTTC. Its translation is CASSFPRGLGGANVLTF. Complete variable domain (other parts from reference TRBV9 and TRBJ2-6): DSGVTQTPKHLITATGQRVTLRCSPRSGDLSVYWYQQSLDQGLQFLIQYYNGEERAKGNILERFSAQQFPDLHSELNLSSLELGDSALYFCASSFPRGLGGANVLTFGAGSRLTVL.

This clonotype occurred once. J is TRBJ2-3 and V is TRBV7-3; tentatively, D is TRBD1 (6 bases). The CDR3 is 13 residues long. V shed 5 bases and J shed 4 bases, with 10 bases lying between them. CDR1 is SGHTA and CDR2 is FQGTGA in the germline V gene. The CDR3 is CASSGPGADTQYF. In DNA form, the CDR3 reads TGTGCCAGCAGCGGCCCAGGGGCAGATACGCAGTATTTT.

This clonotype was seen repeatedly, ten times or more. The chain joins TRBV28 to TRBJ1-2; D might be TRBD1 (6 bases). The length of the CDR3 is 14 residues. Germline V gene lookup returns CDR1 MDHEN and CDR2 SYDVKM. Trimming stripped 1 base from V and 5 bases from J, with 11 bases between. The CDR3 coding sequence is TGTGCCAGCAGTTTATTGGCAGGGGCATATGGCTACACCTTC. Its protein product is CASSLLAGAYGYTF.